Sequencing of this T cell receptor (beta chain) was carried out in a study of molecular identifiers for immune sequencing clone quantification. Study as a whole: Sequencing covered four of five parts into which replicate RNA from approximately 22,000 or 94,000 naive CD8 cells was split.

With listed TCR primers and previously described methods, bulk TCR libraries were prepared. TCRdb used MiXCR to reprocess the PCR reads, holding one entry per CDR3 protein. Found here are fewer than 350,000 distinct CDR3 sequences, about a fifth of them singletons; the top ten hold about 0.79%. Naive CD8 T cells, phenotype CD8+CD4-CCR7+CD45RA+, were sorted. Germline assignment: CDR1 LNHDA and CDR2 SQIVND (reference sequence). The CDR3 is 15 residues long. Of note for this clonotype: One base away lies a much larger clone, so this may be a sequencing read error.

The sequence came from a human donor in good health. Some libraries in this study had Jurkat cell RNA spiked in. The V gene is TRBV19, the J gene TRBJ2-1; possible D gene TRBD2, 6 bases. The sequenced sample was naive CD8+ T cells from blood, with Jurkat cell RNA spiked in. The subset is: FACS-sorted CD8+CD4-CCR7+CD45RA+ naive T cells. The CDR3 DNA sequence: TGTGTCAGTAGTATATTGAGGACTACTTACAATGAGCAGTTCTTC. It encodes CVSSILRTTYNEQFF.